The clone carrying this TCR beta chain was counted once. CDR1 and CDR2 (germline): SGDLS, YYNGEE. The CDR3 is 14 amino acids. The ends lost 4 bases at V and 4 bases at J; junction bases unmatched: 5. The sample belongs to a study of breast tumors, draining lymph nodes, adjacent tissues. TCRdb reprocessed the multiplex PCR reads via MiXCR and lists one record per CDR3 protein. The data hold around 22,000 distinct CDR3 sequences, with 55% to 80% observed a single time. Sample: tumor-adjacent breast tissue. This chain links TRBV9 with TRBJ1-2; TRBD1 agrees at 9 bases. The receptor comes from a female donor with breast cancer. Some clones in this sample may be carry-over from other donors' samples. The CDR3 region is CASSSTGGSYGYTF. DNA of the CDR3: TGTGCCAGCAGCTCCACAGGGGGCTCCTATGGCTACACCTTC.